The 16 T cell receptor beta chains given below trace back to one sample, sequenced in a study of naive and memory T cell subsets. Amplification of ligated cDNA took four PCR rounds with SP2 and nested alpha and beta constant primers. From the 5' RACE reads, TCRdb called clonotypes with MiXCR, one entry per CDR3 protein. The table shows more than 55,000 distinct CDR3 sequences, with more than 7.5% occurring only once. A UMI-containing oligonucleotide was joined by 3' ligation to the TCR cDNA template. These receptors came from a female donor in good health.

This clonotype was recorded at least ten times. V and J are TRBV3-1 and TRBJ1-5; 11 bases line up with TRBD1. Per germline, CDR1 LGHDT and CDR2 YNNKEL (reference sequence). V lost 0 bases, J lost 6 bases, and 7 bases stayed unmatched. The length of the CDR3 is 17 residues. Written as DNA, the CDR3 is TGTGCCAGCAGCCAAGATGTTGGACAGGGGGCTGGTCAGCCCCAGCATTTT. Amino acids: CASSQDVGQGAGQPQHF.

This chain connects TRBV4-1 to TRBJ2-3; D is unresolved. From germline, CDR1 is MGHRA and CDR2 YSYEKL. Trimming took off 3 bases at V and 6 bases at J, with 10 bases between the two ends. This CDR3 is built from 13 residues. CDR3 DNA: TGCGCCAGCAGCCAGCTGATCGTGGATACGCAGTATTTT. This gives the protein CASSQLIVDTQYF.

This clonotype has more than one count but fewer than ten. This rearrangement joins TRBV7-2 to TRBJ1-5, with D perhaps TRBD1 (5 bases). Germline V gives CDR1 SGHTA, CDR2 FQGNSA. The CDR3 length is 16 residues. Trimming pared 0 bases from V and 0 bases from J, leaving 9 bases between. CDR3 in DNA: TGTGCCAGCAGCTTAGCGGGACTTAATAGCAATCAGCCCCAGCATTTT. This gives the protein CASSLAGLNSNQPQHF. Full variable domain (missing parts from reference TRBV7-2 and TRBJ1-5): GAGVSQSPSNKVTEKGKDVELRCDPISGHTALYWYRQSLGQGLEFLIYFQGNSAPDKSGLPSDRFSAERTGGSVSTLTIQRTQQEDSAVYLCASSLAGLNSNQPQHFGDGTRLSIL.

Note on this clonotype: Given the absence of the conserved phenylalanine or tryptophan at the CDR3 end, a read error is likely. DNA of the CDR3: TGTGCCAGTAGAGGCACCCAGGGTGGCTACACCATC. Translated, it gives CASRGTQGGYTI. The chain employs TRBV19 and TRBJ1-2; D may be TRBD1 (5 bases). The CDR3 is 12 residues long. Germline CDR1 reads LNHDA; CDR2 reads SQIVND (reference sequence). The germline V and J ends were trimmed by 6 bases and 7 bases, with 12 bases remaining between them.

By proportion, this clonotype is medium-sized (0.01 to 0.1%). The chain recombines TRBV20-1 with TRBJ1-1; D may be TRBD1 (6 bases). CDR3 length: 14 amino acids. CDR1 is DFQATT, CDR2 SNEGSKA, per germline (reference sequence). The V and J ends lost 0 bases and 0 bases respectively, with 8 bases between them. CDR3 loop: CSARDPGVNTEAFF. The DNA for the CDR3 is TGCAGTGCTAGAGATCCAGGGGTGAACACTGAAGCTTTCTTT.

The count of this clonotype is one. This chain connects TRBV12-3 or TRBV12-4 to TRBJ2-3; TRBD2 aligns across 11 bases. The CDR3 has 15 amino acids. Trimming took 7 bases from V and 3 from J; bases not matched to a gene: 6. CDR3 coding DNA: TGTGCCAGCACCCTTAGCGGGGGGGCAACAGATACGCAGTATTTT. Amino acids: CASTLSGGATDTQYF.

The chain employs TRBV12-3 or TRBV12-4 and TRBJ1-6; D gene uncertain. The CDR3 spans 12 residues. Trimming pared 7 bases from V and 5 bases from J, leaving 6 bases between. CDR3 residues: CASTLNNSPLHF. The CDR3, as DNA: TGTGCCAGCACCCTAAATAATTCACCCCTCCACTTT.

This clonotype was counted many times. The V and J genes are TRBV28 and TRBJ1-6; D is undetermined. The CDR3 is 13 residues long. Trimming took 3 bases from V and 12 from J, leaving 12 bases between them. Germline V gene lookup returns CDR1 MDHEN and CDR2 SYDVKM. In DNA form, the CDR3 reads TGTGCCAGCAGTTTGAGGGCACAACGACCCCTCCACTTT. It specifies CASSLRAQRPLHF.

This clonotype was seen repeatedly, ten times or more. V is TRBV20-1 and J is TRBJ1-1; D gene unclear. Germline values: CDR1 DFQATT, CDR2 SNEGSKA (reference sequence). With 5 bases removed from V and 0 bases from J, the gap between germline ends came to 16 bases. The CDR3 runs to 15 residues. CDR3 bases: TGCAGTGCTTCCCGGGAGGCGAGGATGAACACTGAAGCTTTCTTT. Its protein product is CSASREARMNTEAFF.

In this sample, this clonotype turned up many times. The rearrangement uses TRBV18 and TRBJ2-7; 9 bases are shared with TRBD1. This CDR3 is 17 amino acids long. V shed 5 bases and J 0 bases; nucleotides not matched to a gene: 11. Germline assignment: CDR1 KGHSH and CDR2 LQKENI. The CDR3 DNA sequence: TGTGCCAGCTCATCAAATCATAACAGGGGGCTCTCCTACGAGCAGTACTTC. It encodes CASSSNHNRGLSYEQYF.

The CDR3 reads CASSKPRMSSYEQYF. The CDR3 DNA reads TGTGCCAGCTCAAAGCCCCGGATGAGCTCCTACGAGCAGTACTTC. This chain connects TRBV28 to TRBJ2-7, with D uncertain. CDR3 size: 15 residues. Germline V CDR1 and CDR2: MDHEN, SYDVKM. Between the trimmed V and J ends, which lost 8 bases and 0 bases, there was a span of 17 bases.

The sample holds many counts of this clonotype. The V call is TRBV5-1, the J call TRBJ1-5; the D is unclear. V was shortened by 0 bases and J by 2 bases, with 6 bases between the two germline ends. CDR1 is SGHRS, CDR2 YFSETQ, per germline. The CDR3 sequence is 14 residues long. The CDR3 nucleotides are TGCGCCAGCAGCTTGGAGGCGGGCAATCAGCCCCAGCATTTT. Amino acids: CASSLEAGNQPQHF. Variable domain in full (rest from reference TRBV5-1 and TRBJ1-5): KAGVTQTPRYLIKTRGQQVTLSCSPISGHRSVSWYQQTPGQGLQFLFEYFSETQRNKGNFPGRFSGRQFSNSRSEMNVSTLELGDSALYLCASSLEAGNQPQHFGDGTRLSIL.

A word on this clonotype: This could be a read error, since a much larger clone is one nucleotide away. V usage is TRBV2 and J usage is TRBJ1-2; tentative D call: TRBD1 (5 bases). The CDR3 runs 13 residues. The V gene's germline CDR1 is SNHLY and CDR2 FYNNEI. The V end lost 2 bases, the J end lost 12 bases, and 16 bases lay between the germline ends. For the CDR3, the DNA is TGTGCCAGCAGTGAATGGGGACCTTTGGGCGACACCTTC. This sequence encodes CASSEWGPLGDTF.

This chain connects TRBV20-1 to TRBJ1-1, with D tentatively TRBD1 (6 bases). The germline V gene has CDR1 DFQATT and CDR2 SNEGSKA (reference sequence). The V end was cut by 0 bases, the J end by 5 bases, with 13 bases between. The CDR3 runs 14 residues. CDR3 protein: CSAREGGAATEAFF. As DNA, the CDR3 is TGCAGTGCTAGAGAGGGGGGCGCCGCGACTGAAGCTTTCTTT.

J is TRBJ2-3 and V is TRBV7-3; 10 positions match TRBD2. The CDR3 has 15 amino acids. V trimming: 2 bases; J trimming: 4 bases; junction bases outside the gene matches: 3. Germline loops: CDR1 SGHTA, CDR2 FQGTGA. CDR3 nucleotide sequence: TGTGCCAGCAGCTTATTCAGCGGGGGGGCAGATACGCAGTATTTT. Translating it yields CASSLFSGGADTQYF.

The chain carries TRBV9 and TRBJ2-1; D might be TRBD1 (6 bases). The CDR3 spans 14 residues. Looked up from germline, CDR1 is SGDLS and CDR2 is YYNGEE. V gave up 0 bases and J gave up 7 bases, with 11 bases separating them. The CDR3 DNA is TGTGCCAGCAGCGTAGCACAGGGTACGAATGAGCAGTTCTTC. It specifies CASSVAQGTNEQFF.